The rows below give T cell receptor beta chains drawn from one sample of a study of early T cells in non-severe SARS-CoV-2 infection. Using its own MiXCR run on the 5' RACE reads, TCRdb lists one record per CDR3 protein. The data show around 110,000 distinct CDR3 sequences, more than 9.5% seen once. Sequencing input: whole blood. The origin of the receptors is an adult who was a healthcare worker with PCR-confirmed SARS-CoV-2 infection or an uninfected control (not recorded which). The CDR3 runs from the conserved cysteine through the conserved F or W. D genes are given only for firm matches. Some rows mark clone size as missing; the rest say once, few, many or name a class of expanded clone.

cdr3_nt: TGCAGTGCTAGAGGTGTAGCGGGAGGCCACAATGAGCAGTTCTTC
cdr3_aa: CSARGVAGGHNEQFF
cdr3_length: 15
v_call: TRBV20-1
clone_size: many
d_call: TRBD2
j_call: TRBJ2-1

cdr3_nt: TGTGCCAGCTCAAGACTGGGGAATGAGCAGTTCTTC
cdr3_aa: CASSRLGNEQFF
cdr3_length: 12
v_call: TRBV18
clone_size: few
d_call: .
j_call: TRBJ2-1

cdr3_nt: TGTGCCAGCAGTTACCCAGGGAATGAGCAGTACTTC
cdr3_aa: CASSYPGNEQYF
cdr3_length: 12
v_call: TRBV6-6
clone_size: .
d_call: .
j_call: TRBJ2-7

cdr3_nt: TGTGCCAGCAGTCCGGGTTGGTGGGGACTAGAAGTCGGGTACTTC
cdr3_aa: CASSPGWWGLEVGYF
cdr3_length: 15
v_call: TRBV7-2
clone_size: few
d_call: TRBD2
j_call: TRBJ2-7

cdr3_nt: TGTGCCAGCAGCTTAGATGGGGTGACCATATATTTT
cdr3_aa: CASSLDGVTIYF
cdr3_length: 12
v_call: TRBV7-9
clone_size: many
d_call: .
j_call: TRBJ1-3

cdr3_nt: TGTGCCAGCAGTTACTCGACAGGGTTAGAGACCCAGTACTTC
cdr3_aa: CASSYSTGLETQYF
cdr3_length: 14
v_call: TRBV6-6
clone_size: .
d_call: TRBD1
j_call: TRBJ2-5

cdr3_nt: TGTGCCAGCAGCTTAAGGGGGCCCGCAGATACGCAGTATTTT
cdr3_aa: CASSLRGPADTQYF
cdr3_length: 14
v_call: TRBV11-1
clone_size: many
d_call: TRBD1
j_call: TRBJ2-3

cdr3_nt: TGTGCCAGCAGCGTAGAATGGGGGCGCGGGTCTGGAAACACCATATATTTT
cdr3_aa: CASSVEWGRGSGNTIYF
cdr3_length: 17
v_call: TRBV9
clone_size: many
d_call: .
j_call: TRBJ1-3

cdr3_nt: TGTGCCAGCAGCCGGCAAGGACTAGCGTATGGGGATACGCAGTATTTT
cdr3_aa: CASSRQGLAYGDTQYF
cdr3_length: 16
v_call: TRBV3-1
clone_size: .
d_call: TRBD2
j_call: TRBJ2-3

cdr3_nt: TGTGCCAGCAGCCCCCCAGGAGGTCCGAACAATGAGCAGTTCTTC
cdr3_aa: CASSPPGGPNNEQFF
cdr3_length: 15
v_call: TRBV11-1
clone_size: .
d_call: .
j_call: TRBJ2-1

cdr3_nt: TGTGCCAGCAGCCCATACAGGGGAGGTGGCTACACCTTC
cdr3_aa: CASSPYRGGGYTF
cdr3_length: 13
v_call: TRBV7-2
clone_size: many
d_call: TRBD1
j_call: TRBJ1-2

cdr3_nt: TGCAGTGCTAGAAGCGGAACGAACACCGGGGAGCTGTTTTTT
cdr3_aa: CSARSGTNTGELFF
cdr3_length: 14
v_call: TRBV20-1
clone_size: few
d_call: .
j_call: TRBJ2-2

cdr3_nt: TGCGCCAGCAGCACACCGGACAGGACAGAGACCCAGTACTTC
cdr3_aa: CASSTPDRTETQYF
cdr3_length: 14
v_call: TRBV5-1
clone_size: .
d_call: TRBD1
j_call: TRBJ2-5

cdr3_nt: TGTGCCAGCAGCCCCCCCCCGGCGGTATTCGGCAGTGAGCAGTTCTTC
cdr3_aa: CASSPPPAVFGSEQFF
cdr3_length: 16
v_call: TRBV9
clone_size: few
d_call: .
j_call: TRBJ2-1

cdr3_nt: TGTGCCAGCAGTCCCGGCCTCCGACAGCCCCAGCATTTT
cdr3_aa: CASSPGLRQPQHF
cdr3_length: 13
v_call: TRBV28
clone_size: .
d_call: .
j_call: TRBJ1-5

cdr3_nt: TGCGCCAGCAGGCCGAGCGGGAGTACGTACAATGAGCAGTTCTTC
cdr3_aa: CASRPSGSTYNEQFF
cdr3_length: 15
v_call: TRBV5-1
clone_size: many
d_call: TRBD2
j_call: TRBJ2-1

cdr3_nt: TGTGCCAGCAGTTTACTTAGGAACACTGAAGCTTTCTTT
cdr3_aa: CASSLLRNTEAFF
cdr3_length: 13
v_call: TRBV28
clone_size: many
d_call: .
j_call: TRBJ1-1

cdr3_nt: TGTGCCAGCAGCCAATCCAGCGGGTACAATGAGCAGTTCTTC
cdr3_aa: CASSQSSGYNEQFF
cdr3_length: 14
v_call: TRBV14
clone_size: .
d_call: .
j_call: TRBJ2-1

cdr3_nt: TGCGCCAGCAGTGGGGACAGCGGGAGTATAGATGAGCAGTTCTTC
cdr3_aa: CASSGDSGSIDEQFF
cdr3_length: 15
v_call: TRBV10-1
clone_size: many
d_call: .
j_call: TRBJ2-1

cdr3_nt: TGTGCCAGCGGAAGGGCTCTAGGCTTGGGGTTCTTC
cdr3_aa: CASGRALGLGFF
cdr3_length: 12
v_call: TRBV6-1
clone_size: many
d_call: .
j_call: TRBJ2-1

cdr3_nt: TGTGCCAGCAGCTTAGTGCTCGACACAGATACGCAGTATTTT
cdr3_aa: CASSLVLDTDTQYF
cdr3_length: 14
v_call: TRBV7-9
clone_size: .
d_call: .
j_call: TRBJ2-3

cdr3_nt: TGTGCCACCAGTGACCCGGGACCCTATCAGCCCCAGCATTTT
cdr3_aa: CATSDPGPYQPQHF
cdr3_length: 14
v_call: TRBV24-1
clone_size: many
d_call: .
j_call: TRBJ1-5

cdr3_nt: TGCAGTGCTAGAGACCAGGGAGGGTACGAGCAGTACTTC
cdr3_aa: CSARDQGGYEQYF
cdr3_length: 13
v_call: TRBV20-1
clone_size: .
d_call: TRBD2
j_call: TRBJ2-7

cdr3_nt: TGTGCCAGCAGCTTAGACGGGGGAGTGATCGAGCAGTACTTC
cdr3_aa: CASSLDGGVIEQYF
cdr3_length: 14
v_call: TRBV7-2
clone_size: many
d_call: .
j_call: TRBJ2-7

cdr3_nt: TGCGCCAGCAGCCATTCGTACAGTACATTTTCTCAGCCCCAGCATTTT
cdr3_aa: CASSHSYSTFSQPQHF
cdr3_length: 16
v_call: TRBV4-1
clone_size: many
d_call: .
j_call: TRBJ1-5

cdr3_nt: TGTGCCAGCAGTGGTAGCGGGATGGGCAATGAGCAGTTCTTC
cdr3_aa: CASSGSGMGNEQFF
cdr3_length: 14
v_call: TRBV27
clone_size: many
d_call: TRBD2
j_call: TRBJ2-1

cdr3_nt: TGCGCCAGCAGCTCTCGGACTAGCGGGAGGTACGACTTATCCTACGAGCAGTACTTC
cdr3_aa: CASSSRTSGRYDLSYEQYF
cdr3_length: 19
v_call: TRBV5-1
clone_size: few
d_call: TRBD2
j_call: TRBJ2-7